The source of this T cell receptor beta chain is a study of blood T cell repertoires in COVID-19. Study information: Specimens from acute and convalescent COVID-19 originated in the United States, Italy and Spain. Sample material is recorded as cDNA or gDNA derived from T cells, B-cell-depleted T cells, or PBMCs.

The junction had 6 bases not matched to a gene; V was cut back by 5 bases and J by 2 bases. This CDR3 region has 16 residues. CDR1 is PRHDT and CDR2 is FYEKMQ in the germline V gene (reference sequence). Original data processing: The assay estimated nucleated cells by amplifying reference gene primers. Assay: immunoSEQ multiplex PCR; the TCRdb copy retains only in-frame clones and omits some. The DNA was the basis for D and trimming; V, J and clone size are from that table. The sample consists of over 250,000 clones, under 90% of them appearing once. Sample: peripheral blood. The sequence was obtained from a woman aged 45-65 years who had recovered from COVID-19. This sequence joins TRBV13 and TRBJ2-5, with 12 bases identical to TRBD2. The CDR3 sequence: CASSTGLAGRQETQYF. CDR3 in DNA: TGTGCCAGCAGCACCGGACTAGCGGGAAGGCAAGAGACCCAGTACTTC.